This T cell receptor (beta chain) is from a study of cytomegalovirus exposure and HLA in healthy donors. PCR was performed using 60 Vbeta and 13 Jbeta primers. Libraries were prepared by immunoSEQ multiplex PCR; TCRdb keeps only in-frame clonotypes and omits some of them. Among 70,000 or so clones listed, 75% to 90% were seen once. As to this clone: The antigen remains undetermined.

Study-level results: A missense variant in DCLRE1C was later tied to TCR beta V- and J-gene trimming. Data from an earlier analysis indicated that most TCR beta V segments were productive either about 87% or about 30% of the time. Later analysis showed TCR association rates varying by HLA locus, highest for DRB1 and lowest for HLA-C. It was reported that the classifier diagnosed cytomegalovirus status with high specificity and sensitivity in both the original and validation cohorts.

CDR3 length equals 15 residues. V gave up 4 bases and J gave up 0 bases, with 12 bases separating them. CDR1 and CDR2 from the germline V gene are SGHDN and FVKESK. The clonotype originates from a woman aged 30 to 39 in good health and CMV-seronegative. The source material was PBMCs. This sequence joins TRBV14 and TRBJ1-2; D unclear. The CDR3 nucleotides read TGTGCCAGCAGCCCTGTCGGCGGGGCTAACTATGGCTACACCTTC. This codes for CASSPVGGANYGYTF.